These 29 T cell receptor beta chains were sequenced from one sample in a study of tumor-infiltrating lymphocytes in localized non-small cell lung cancer. Only in-frame clones appear in the TCRdb table, and some are missing; sequencing was by immunoSEQ multiplex PCR. The table includes about 9,700 clones, around 73% detected once. The sequenced sample was lung tumor tissue. The receptor set was obtained from a human donor with non-small cell lung cancer.

In its sample, this clone was seen once. The J gene is TRBJ1-1, the V gene TRBV4-1; D unresolved. This CDR3 has 15 residues. V shed 2 bases and J shed 0 bases, with 10 bases lying between them. From germline, CDR1 is MGHRA and CDR2 YSYEKL. DNA for the CDR3: TGCGCCAGCAGCCAAAGGGAGGGAATGAACACTGAAGCTTTCTTT. Amino acids: CASSQREGMNTEAFF.

The chain combines TRBV11-2 with TRBJ1-6, with 7 nucleotides matching TRBD1. Trimming at V came to 7 bases and at J to 4 bases, leaving 10 bases not matched to a gene. In germline, CDR1 is SGHAT, CDR2 FQNNGV. The CDR3 sequence is 16 residues long. CDR3 in amino acids: CASTNVRDSYNSPLHF. The DNA for the CDR3 is TGTGCCAGCACCAACGTCCGGGACAGTTATAATTCACCCCTCCACTTT.

The chain joins TRBV5-6 to TRBJ2-7; D uncertain. CDR1 and CDR2 (germline): SGHDT, YYEEEE. Deletions cut 1 base from V and 4 bases from J, with 18 bases between. This CDR3 spans 16 amino acids. This CDR3 reads CASSLSPPGEHYEQYF. The CDR3 nucleotides read TGTGCCAGCAGCTTGTCACCGCCTGGGGAACATTACGAGCAGTACTTC. The full variable domain, rest sourced from reference TRBV5-6 and TRBJ2-7, is DAGVTQSPTHLIKTRGQQVTLRCSPKSGHDTVSWYQQALGQGPQFIFQYYEEEERQRGNFPDRFSGHQFPNYSSELNVNALLLGDSALYLCASSLSPPGEHYEQYFGPGTRLTVT.

The chain carries TRBV7-2 and TRBJ1-3, with unresolved D. The V gene's germline CDR1 is SGHTA and CDR2 FQGNSA. The CDR3 consists of 14 residues. V lost 1 base, J lost 8 bases, and 12 bases lay in between. The CDR3 loop is CASSLGSREDTIYF. DNA for the CDR3: TGTGCCAGCAGCTTAGGTTCGCGCGAGGACACCATATATTTT.

The CDR3 bases are TGTGCCAGCAGCTTGTCTGCGAGCACAGATACGCAGTATTTT. This translates into CASSLSASTDTQYF. This chain uses TRBV5-8 with TRBJ2-3; no reliable D call. The CDR3 is 14 amino acids. Germline V gene sequence: CDR1 SGHTS, CDR2 YDEGEE. Trimming left V 1 base short and J 0 bases short, with 6 bases between.

The chain is built from TRBV7-8 and TRBJ1-4; D not resolved. CDR3 length: 14 amino acids. V was shortened by 3 bases and J by 7 bases, with 12 bases between the two germline ends. Germline V gene data show CDR1 as SGHVS and CDR2 as FQNEAQ. CDR3: CASSFRGLSEKLFF. CDR3 in DNA: TGTGCCAGCAGCTTTCGGGGATTAAGTGAAAAACTGTTTTTT. The variable domain in full, with the rest retrieved from reference TRBV7-8 and TRBJ1-4, is GAGVSQSPRYKVAKRGQDVALRCDPISGHVSLFWYQQALGQGPEFLTYFQNEAQLDKSGLPSDRFFAERPEGSVSTLKIQRTQQEDSAVYLCASSFRGLSEKLFFGSGTQLSVL.

The chain has TRBV6-6 and TRBJ2-1; D might be TRBD2 (5 bases). V was clipped by 2 bases and J by 8 bases, with 13 bases between them. This CDR3 is built from 14 residues. The germline gives CDR1 MNHNY, CDR2 SVGAGI (reference sequence). The CDR3 sequence is CASSYEGSVDEQFF. The DNA of the CDR3 is TGTGCCAGCAGTTACGAGGGTAGCGTGGATGAGCAGTTCTTC.

The rearrangement joins TRBV2 to TRBJ2-5; the match to TRBD2 covers 7 bases. Germline CDR1 SNHLY, CDR2 FYNNEI. The CDR3 has 14 residues. V shed 3 bases and J 4 bases; nucleotides not matched to a gene: 5. This chain's CDR3 is CASSEAGEVETQYF. In DNA form, the CDR3 reads TGTGCCAGCAGTGAGGCGGGAGAGGTAGAGACCCAGTACTTC.

V usage is TRBV19 and J usage is TRBJ2-1, with 9 bases aligning to TRBD2. V was pared by 5 bases and J by 8 bases, with 7 bases of the junction left unmatched. This CDR3 contains 14 residues. Germline lookup yields CDR1 LNHDA and CDR2 SQIVND (reference sequence). The CDR3 protein is CASSGREGRHEQFF. DNA for the CDR3: TGTGCCAGTAGTGGGCGGGAGGGCCGACATGAGCAGTTCTTC. The whole variable domain, filled in from reference TRBV19 and TRBJ2-1, reads DGGITQSPKYLFRKEGQNVTLSCEQNLNHDAMYWYRQDPGQGLRLIYYSQIVNDFQKGDIAEGYSVSREKKESFPLTVTSAQKNPTAFYLCASSGREGRHEQFFGPGTRLTVL.

V and J are TRBV6-5 and TRBJ1-4, with D perhaps matching TRBD1 (5 bases). Germline-derived CDR1 and CDR2 are MNHEY and SVGAGI. This CDR3 has 15 amino acids. V lost 6 bases and J 4 bases, leaving 15 bases between the germline ends. The CDR3 DNA sequence: TGTGCCAGCAGAAGCTTCTCGGGGGGTAATGAAAAACTGTTTTTT. Residues: CASRSFSGGNEKLFF.

V and J are TRBV5-1 and TRBJ2-7; the D gene is possibly TRBD2 (5 bases). Germline CDR1 is SGHRS and CDR2 is YFSETQ. The CDR3 is 14 residues long. The germline V and J ends were trimmed by 7 bases and 2 bases, with 16 bases remaining between them. The CDR3 DNA reads as TGCGCCAGCGGATGGCTGGACGGGACCTACGAGCAGTACTTC. Protein sequence: CASGWLDGTYEQYF.

Only one count was recorded for this clone. V usage is TRBV18 and J usage is TRBJ1-1; D is unresolved. This CDR3 contains 14 residues. Germline loops: CDR1 KGHSH, CDR2 LQKENI. Trimming took off 6 bases at V and 0 bases at J, with 11 bases between the two ends. The CDR3 DNA reads as TGTGCCAGCTCCCCCATCATCATGAACACTGAAGCTTTCTTT. Its translation: CASSPIIMNTEAFF. Drawing the rest from reference TRBV18 and TRBJ1-1, the complete variable domain is NAGVMQNPRHLVRRRGQEARLRCSPMKGHSHVYWYRQLPEEGLKFMVYLQKENIIDESGMPKERFSAEFPKEGPSILRIQQVVRGDSAAYFCASSPIIMNTEAFFGQGTRLTVV.

This clone appeared a single time. The V gene is TRBV30, the J gene TRBJ1-1; 9 nucleotides line up with TRBD1. CDR3 size: 14 residues. The V and J ends lost 5 bases and 0 bases, in that order; junction bases with no gene match: 4. CDR1 and CDR2 from the germline V gene are GTSNPN and SVGIG (reference sequence). This chain's CDR3 is CAWQGTGLNTEAFF. CDR3 nucleotides: TGTGCCTGGCAGGGGACAGGGCTGAACACTGAAGCTTTCTTT.

A few counts support this clone. This rearrangement joins TRBV28 to TRBJ2-7; 9 nucleotides align to TRBD2. V lost 6 bases to trimming and J lost 2 bases; unmatched junction nucleotides: 11. Germline loops: CDR1 MDHEN, CDR2 SYDVKM. CDR3 length equals 16 residues. The CDR3 DNA reads TGTGCCAGCAGGAACGCAGCGGGAGGCCCTCCCTACGAGCAGTACTTC. Amino acid sequence: CASRNAAGGPPYEQYF. The full variable domain, its missing parts supplied by reference TRBV28 and TRBJ2-7, is DVKVTQSSRYLVKRTGEKVFLECVQDMDHENMFWYRQDPGLGLRLIYFSYDVKMKEKGDIPEGYSVSREKKERFSLILESASTNQTSMYLCASRNAAGGPPYEQYFGPGTRLTVT.

The chain links TRBV10-3 to TRBJ2-7, with D perhaps TRBD1 (7 bases). V was cut by 3 bases and J by 0 bases, with 18 bases left in between. Germline loops: CDR1 ENHRY, CDR2 SYGVKD. This CDR3 has 17 residues. The CDR3 DNA sequence: TGTGCCATCAGTGACCTAAAGGGGGCGGGAACCTCCTACGAGCAGTACTTC. This encodes CAISDLKGAGTSYEQYF.

The rearrangement joins TRBV20-1 to TRBJ2-1; D not resolved. The CDR3 is 11 amino acids. V was pared by 5 bases and J by 7 bases, with 9 bases between. Per germline, CDR1 DFQATT and CDR2 SNEGSKA (reference sequence). The CDR3 protein is CSARRLNEQFF. The CDR3 coding sequence is TGCAGTGCTCGAAGGCTGAATGAGCAGTTCTTC.

This clone was picked up a small number of times. J is TRBJ1-2 and V is TRBV7-3, with TRBD1 matching over 7 bases. The J segment lost 13 bases and the V segment lost 3 bases, leaving 14 bases of the junction unmatched. Germline CDR1 reads SGHTA; CDR2 reads FQGTGA. The CDR3 length is 14 residues. This CDR3 is CASSFWTGQTSLTF. The DNA for the CDR3 is TGTGCCAGCAGCTTTTGGACAGGCCAGACTTCCCTCACCTTC.

The rearrangement links TRBV4-1 to TRBJ2-7, with a tentative D call TRBD1 (5 bases). Deletions cut 4 bases from V and 0 bases from J, with 16 bases between. In germline, CDR1 is MGHRA, CDR2 YSYEKL. The CDR3 is 16 residues long. The CDR3 region is CASSPEKAQGSYEQYF. CDR3 nucleotide sequence: TGCGCCAGCAGCCCAGAGAAGGCGCAGGGCTCCTACGAGCAGTACTTC.

This chain connects TRBV28 to TRBJ1-5, with D perhaps TRBD1 (5 bases). The CDR3 is made up of 14 amino acids. The germline gives CDR1 MDHEN, CDR2 SYDVKM. Deletions cut 6 bases from V and 3 bases from J, with 12 bases between. CDR3 in DNA: TGTGCCAGCAGCTTCGGAGGGGTCAATCAGCCCCAGCATTTT. Translated: CASSFGGVNQPQHF.

V and J are TRBV19 and TRBJ1-1; the D is unclear. V lost 3 bases to trimming and J lost 1 base, with 12 bases between them. The CDR3 extends over 15 amino acids. Germline V gene data show CDR1 as LNHDA and CDR2 as SQIVND (reference sequence). Here the CDR3 reads CASSMYQQPNTEAFF. The CDR3 DNA reads TGTGCCAGTAGTATGTACCAACAGCCGAACACTGAAGCTTTCTTT.

This clone is a singleton in its sample. The V gene is TRBV2, the J gene TRBJ1-4; 9 bases map to TRBD1. CDR1 and CDR2 (germline): SNHLY, FYNNEI. The V gene end was trimmed by 6 bases and the J gene end by 6 bases; junction bases not matched to a gene: 5. The length of the CDR3 is 14 residues. The CDR3 region is CASRSTGGDEKLFF. As DNA, the CDR3 is TGTGCCAGCAGGTCGACAGGGGGGGATGAAAAACTGTTTTTT.

The chain is built from TRBV27 and TRBJ2-7, with D unresolved. Germline loops: CDR1 MNHEY, CDR2 SMNVEV (reference sequence). The germline V and J ends were trimmed by 2 bases and 2 bases, with 10 bases remaining between them. This CDR3 is built from 14 residues. The CDR3 DNA is TGTGCCAGCAGTTTAGCCCCGGGCGCCTACGAGCAGTACTTC. Encoded protein: CASSLAPGAYEQYF.

The chain recombines TRBV5-5 with TRBJ2-5; 10 positions agree with TRBD1. Germline V gene sequence: CDR1 SGHKS, CDR2 YYEKEE (reference sequence). This CDR3 contains 15 residues. V lost 3 bases to trimming and J lost 2 bases; unmatched junction nucleotides: 4. In nucleotides, the CDR3 is TGTGCCAGCAGCTCCGGACAGGGGGGGCAAGAGACCCAGTACTTC. Its protein product is CASSSGQGGQETQYF.

This clone was detected once. This chain uses TRBV25-1 with TRBJ1-2; 8 bases line up with TRBD1. V lost 6 bases, J lost 7 bases, and 13 bases stayed unmatched. This CDR3 is 15 amino acids long. Germline V gene sequence: CDR1 MGHDK, CDR2 SYGVNS. CDR3 sequence reads: CASSEKAGGLGGYTF. CDR3 in DNA: TGTGCCAGCAGCGAGAAGGCAGGGGGCTTGGGTGGCTACACCTTC.

This chain links TRBV6-5 with TRBJ1-1; 8 nucleotides match TRBD1. With V trimmed by 0 bases and J by 5 bases, 8 bases remained unmatched. This CDR3 is 16 amino acids long. Germline loops: CDR1 MNHEY, CDR2 SVGAGI. The CDR3 DNA sequence: TGTGCCAGCAGTTACTCGCGGACAGGGAAAAAAACTGAAGCTTTCTTT. Protein product: CASSYSRTGKKTEAFF.

The chain is built from TRBV5-1 and TRBJ2-7; 7 bases are a match to TRBD1. Trimming removed 5 bases from V and 0 bases from J; junction bases left unmatched: 5. The CDR3 has 14 residues. Germline V CDR1 and CDR2: SGHRS, YFSETQ. CDR3 DNA: TGCGCCAGCAGTAAGGGACAGACCTCCTACGAGCAGTACTTC. It yields the protein CASSKGQTSYEQYF. Full variable domain (remainder filled in from reference TRBV5-1 and TRBJ2-7): KAGVTQTPRYLIKTRGQQVTLSCSPISGHRSVSWYQQTPGQGLQFLFEYFSETQRNKGNFPGRFSGRQFSNSRSEMNVSTLELGDSALYLCASSKGQTSYEQYFGPGTRLTVT.

The genes are TRBV7-2 and TRBJ2-7, with a tentative D call TRBD2 (6 bases). The V gene lost 5 bases and the J gene lost 2 bases, with 16 bases spanning the gap. This CDR3 contains 15 residues. Germline V gene data show CDR1 as SGHTA and CDR2 as FQGNSA. The CDR3 protein is CASSRGGWEAYEQYF. CDR3 coding DNA: TGTGCCAGCAGCCGCGGAGGGTGGGAAGCCTACGAGCAGTACTTC.

As DNA, the CDR3 is TGTGCCATCAGTGGGGGGTACGAGCAGTACTTC. Translation: CAISGGYEQYF. J is TRBJ2-7 and V is TRBV10-3, with D perhaps being TRBD1 or TRBD2 (5 bases each). Trimming took off 4 bases at V and 4 bases at J, with 5 bases between the two ends. Germline V gives CDR1 ENHRY, CDR2 SYGVKD. The CDR3 covers 11 residues.

This clone was picked up a small number of times. This chain links TRBV30 with TRBJ2-7; possible D gene TRBD1, 5 bases. This CDR3 has 12 amino acids. Germline V gene data show CDR1 as GTSNPN and CDR2 as SVGIG (reference sequence). V shed 3 bases and J shed 5 bases, with 11 bases lying between them. DNA of the CDR3: TGTGCCTGGAGGGACAAGGGCCACGAGCAGTACTTC. This gives the protein CAWRDKGHEQYF. Full variable domain (remainder filled in from reference TRBV30 and TRBJ2-7): SQTIHQWPATLVQPVGSPLSLECTVEGTSNPNLYWYRQAAGRGLQLLFYSVGIGQISSEVPQNLSASRPQDRQFILSSKKLLLSDSGFYLCAWRDKGHEQYFGPGTRLTVT.